This T cell receptor beta chain was obtained from a study of post-analysis software for immune sequencing data. cDNA libraries of TCR beta carried unique molecular identifiers. TCRdb recomputed calls from the PCR reads with MiXCR, one row per CDR3 protein. This table holds roughly 800,000 distinct CDR3 sequences, roughly 58% found once. This CDR3 region has 15 residues. From germline, CDR1 is SGHRS and CDR2 YFSETQ. J was trimmed by 8 bases and V by 0 bases; bases with no gene match: 8. Concerning this clonotype itself: Its specificity is unknown.

Study results and limitations: Higher frequency in patients than in controls was seen for five TRBV segments, with TRBV5-6, TRBV5-1 and TRBV20-1 among them.

This clonotype was sampled from a girl under 18 with multiple sclerosis. Sequencing used blood. V gene TRBV5-1 combines with J gene TRBJ1-1; TRBD1 aligns across 9 bases. The CDR3 bases are TGCGCCAGCAGCTTGGATTCACCGGGACAGGGAGAAGCTTTCTTT. It encodes CASSLDSPGQGEAFF.